Presented here are 13 T cell receptor beta chains from one specimen sequenced in a study of CD8 T cells in Susac syndrome. Random-hexamer reverse transcription was applied to about 0.5 to 1 ug RNA. Using its own MiXCR run on the immunoSEQ multiplex PCR reads, TCRdb lists one record per CDR3 protein. The table shows about 150,000 distinct CDR3 sequences, with over 95% occurring only once. The specimen was CD8+ T cells from PBMCs. These receptors originate from a human donor with multiple sclerosis.

CDR3 bases: TGTGCCAGCAGCGAGACTAGCGCGGATGAGCAGTTCTTC. This codes for CASSETSADEQFF. The genes are TRBV9 and TRBJ2-1, with 8 bases matching TRBD2. This CDR3 region has 13 residues. The V gene's germline CDR1 is SGDLS and CDR2 YYNGEE. With 3 bases clipped from V and 8 bases from J, the junction kept 4 bases outside the gene matches.

This rearrangement joins TRBV6-2 or TRBV6-3 to TRBJ2-7, with D unclear. Germline CDR1 and CDR2: MNHEY and SVGEGT. CDR3 size: 13 residues. The V and J ends lost 0 bases and 1 base respectively, with 4 bases between them. The CDR3: CASSYSLSYEQYF. CDR3 DNA: TGTGCCAGCAGTTACTCGCTTTCCTACGAGCAGTACTTC.

The rearrangement uses TRBV19 and TRBJ2-1, with a possible D match to TRBD2 (7 bases). Trimming pared 7 bases from V and 3 bases from J, leaving 13 bases between. Germline V CDR1 and CDR2: LNHDA, SQIVND (reference sequence). The CDR3 runs 14 residues. In DNA, the CDR3 is TGTGCCAGTATGGGGGGGCCGATCTACAATGAGCAGTTCTTC. Translating gives CASMGGPIYNEQFF. Full variable domain (rest looked up from reference TRBV19 and TRBJ2-1): DGGITQSPKYLFRKEGQNVTLSCEQNLNHDAMYWYRQDPGQGLRLIYYSQIVNDFQKGDIAEGYSVSREKKESFPLTVTSAQKNPTAFYLCASMGGPIYNEQFFGPGTRLTVL.

In this sample, this clonotype turned up a few times. The rearrangement links TRBV9 to TRBJ2-5; D is possibly TRBD2 (5 bases). Trimming shortened V by 4 bases and J by 2 bases, and 12 bases separated the two germline ends. In germline, CDR1 is SGDLS, CDR2 YYNGEE. This CDR3 has 14 residues. DNA for the CDR3: TGTGCCAGCAGCTTGGAGGCGTTTCAAGAGACCCAGTACTTC. Protein product: CASSLEAFQETQYF.

This clonotype was seen a few times. The chain joins TRBV27 to TRBJ1-2, with a possible D match to TRBD1 (6 bases). This CDR3 is 13 amino acids long. The germline V gene encodes CDR1 MNHEY and CDR2 SMNVEV (reference sequence). V was shortened by 2 bases and J by 6 bases, with 10 bases between the two germline ends. CDR3 protein: CASSLGGGNGYTF. The CDR3 DNA reads as TGTGCCAGCAGTTTAGGGGGGGGCAATGGCTACACCTTC.

This chain connects TRBV7-6 to TRBJ1-1; D is undetermined. Germline V gene sequence: CDR1 SGHVS, CDR2 FNYEAQ. V dropped 0 bases and J dropped 2 bases, with 13 bases sitting between them. The CDR3 loop spans 16 amino acids. The CDR3 protein is CASSLASWGGNTEAFF. DNA of the CDR3: TGTGCCAGCAGCTTAGCGTCATGGGGAGGCAACACTGAAGCTTTCTTT. Full variable domain (outside the CDR3, taken from reference TRBV7-6 and TRBJ1-1): GAGVSQSPRYKVTKRGQDVALRCDPISGHVSLYWYRQALGQGPEFLTYFNYEAQQDKSGLPNDRFSAERPEGSISTLTIQRTEQRDSAMYRCASSLASWGGNTEAFFGQGTRLTVV.

This clonotype turned up a few times. This rearrangement joins TRBV27 to TRBJ2-3; D unclear. Germline lookup yields CDR1 MNHEY and CDR2 SMNVEV (reference sequence). This CDR3 is built from 12 residues. Trimming removed 2 bases from V and 4 bases from J, with 4 bases in between. As DNA, the CDR3 is TGTGCCAGCAGTTTAAGTTCAGATACGCAGTATTTT. It encodes CASSLSSDTQYF.

The chain joins TRBV2 to TRBJ2-6; no firm D call. V lost 6 bases, J lost 0 bases, and 9 bases lay in between. Germline V gene lookup returns CDR1 SNHLY and CDR2 FYNNEI. The CDR3 is 15 residues long. The chain's CDR3 is CASRQIFSGANVLTF. The CDR3 DNA is TGTGCCAGCAGACAGATATTCTCTGGGGCCAACGTCCTGACTTTC.

The chain joins TRBV23-1 to TRBJ1-1, with D hard to call. TRBV23-1 is sorted into the ORF group, with uncertain function. Trimming took off 6 bases at V and 1 base at J, with 21 bases between the two ends. This CDR3 has 17 amino acids. CDR3 nucleotide sequence: TGCGCCAGCAGAAGAGCGAATGGACCTCTTGGGAACACTGAAGCTTTCTTT. This sequence encodes CASRRANGPLGNTEAFF.

The CDR3 sequence is CASSWTSGGYEQYF. The DNA for the CDR3 is TGTGCCAGCAGCTGGACTAGCGGGGGGTACGAGCAGTACTTC. The chain joins TRBV11-2 to TRBJ2-7, with 14 bases lining up with TRBD2. After removal of 4 bases from V and 4 bases from J, the junction contained 0 bases not matched to a gene. Germline lookup yields CDR1 SGHAT and CDR2 FQNNGV. There are 14 residues in the CDR3.

The chain recombines TRBV9 with TRBJ2-7; the D gene is possibly TRBD1 (6 bases). Germline V gene data show CDR1 as SGDLS and CDR2 as YYNGEE. The germline V and J ends were trimmed by 0 bases and 3 bases, with 13 bases remaining between them. The length of the CDR3 is 15 residues. CDR3 amino acids: CASSVGQDSNYEQYF. CDR3 in DNA: TGTGCCAGCAGCGTAGGTCAGGACAGCAACTACGAGCAGTACTTC.

The V and J genes are TRBV3-1 and TRBJ2-5; 9 bases line up with TRBD2. Per germline, CDR1 LGHDT and CDR2 YNNKEL (reference sequence). CDR3 size: 15 residues. With 3 bases clipped from V and 5 bases from J, the junction kept 7 bases outside the gene matches. CDR3 sequence: CASSHGGGAEETQYF. CDR3 coding DNA: TGTGCCAGCAGCCATGGCGGGGGGGCAGAGGAGACCCAGTACTTC.

V gene TRBV7-3 combines with J gene TRBJ2-1; 12 nucleotides align to TRBD2. Germline assignment: CDR1 SGHTA and CDR2 FQGTGA. The CDR3 contains 15 residues. J gave up 7 bases and V 5 bases, and 6 bases lay outside the gene matches. The CDR3 DNA is TGTGCCAGCAGCCCGACTAGCGGGGGTAGAAATGAGCAGTTCTTC. Its translation: CASSPTSGGRNEQFF.